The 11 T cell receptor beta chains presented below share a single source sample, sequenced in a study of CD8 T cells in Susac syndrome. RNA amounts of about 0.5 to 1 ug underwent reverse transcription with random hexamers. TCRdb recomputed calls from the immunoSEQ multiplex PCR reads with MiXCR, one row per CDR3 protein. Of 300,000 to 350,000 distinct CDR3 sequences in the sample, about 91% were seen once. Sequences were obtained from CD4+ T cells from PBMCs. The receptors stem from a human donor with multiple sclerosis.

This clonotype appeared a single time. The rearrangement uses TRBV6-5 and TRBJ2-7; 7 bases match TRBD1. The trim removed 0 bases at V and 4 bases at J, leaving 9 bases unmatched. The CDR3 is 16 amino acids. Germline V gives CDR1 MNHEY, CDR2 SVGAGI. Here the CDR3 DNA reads TGTGCCAGCAGTTACTCGGGCAGGGGGTCTCAGTACGAGCAGTACTTC. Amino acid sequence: CASSYSGRGSQYEQYF.

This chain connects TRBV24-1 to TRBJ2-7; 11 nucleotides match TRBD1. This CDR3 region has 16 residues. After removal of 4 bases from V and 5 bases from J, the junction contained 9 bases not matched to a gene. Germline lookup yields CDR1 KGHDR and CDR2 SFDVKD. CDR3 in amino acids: CATSDRRTGGRHEQYF. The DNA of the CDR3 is TGTGCCACCAGTGACCGTCGGACAGGGGGCCGCCACGAGCAGTACTTC.

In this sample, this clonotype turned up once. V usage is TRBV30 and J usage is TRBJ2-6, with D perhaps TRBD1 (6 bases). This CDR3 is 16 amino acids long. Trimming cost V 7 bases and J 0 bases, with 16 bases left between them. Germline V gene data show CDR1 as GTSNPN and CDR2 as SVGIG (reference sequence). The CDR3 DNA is TGTGCCTCGAGATGGACAGCTCACTCTGGGGCCAACGTCCTGACTTTC. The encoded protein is CASRWTAHSGANVLTF.

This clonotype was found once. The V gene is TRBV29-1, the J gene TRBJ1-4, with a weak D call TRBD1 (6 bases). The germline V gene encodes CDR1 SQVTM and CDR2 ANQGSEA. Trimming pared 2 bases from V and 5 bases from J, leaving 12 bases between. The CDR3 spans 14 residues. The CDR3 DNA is TGCAGCGTTGAAACAGACAGGACGAATGAAAAACTGTTTTTT. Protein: CSVETDRTNEKLFF.

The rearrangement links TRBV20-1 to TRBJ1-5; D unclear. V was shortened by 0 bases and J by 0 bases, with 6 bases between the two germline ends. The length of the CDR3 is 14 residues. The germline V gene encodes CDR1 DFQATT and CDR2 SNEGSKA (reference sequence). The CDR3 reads CSARESYSNQPQHF. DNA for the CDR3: TGCAGTGCTAGAGAGTCTTATAGCAATCAGCCCCAGCATTTT.

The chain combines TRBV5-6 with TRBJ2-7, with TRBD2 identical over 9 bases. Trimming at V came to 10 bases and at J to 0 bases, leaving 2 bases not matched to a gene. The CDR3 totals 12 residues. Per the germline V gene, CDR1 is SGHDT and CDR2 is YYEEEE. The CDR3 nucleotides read TGTGCCCGCGGGGGGGACTCCTACGAGCAGTACTTC. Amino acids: CARGGDSYEQYF.

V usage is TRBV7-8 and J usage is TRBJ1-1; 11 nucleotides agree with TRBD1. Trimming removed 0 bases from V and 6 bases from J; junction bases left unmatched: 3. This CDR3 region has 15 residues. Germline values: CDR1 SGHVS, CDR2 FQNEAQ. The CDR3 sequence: CASSLATGQGAEAFF. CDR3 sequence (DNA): TGTGCCAGCAGCTTAGCGACGGGACAGGGGGCTGAAGCTTTCTTT.

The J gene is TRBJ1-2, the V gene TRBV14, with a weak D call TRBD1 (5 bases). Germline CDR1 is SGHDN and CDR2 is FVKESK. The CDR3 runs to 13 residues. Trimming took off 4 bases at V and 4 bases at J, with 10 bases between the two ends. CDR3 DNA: TGTGCCAGCAGCCCGCCGGGACTCTATGGCTACACCTTC. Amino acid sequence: CASSPPGLYGYTF.

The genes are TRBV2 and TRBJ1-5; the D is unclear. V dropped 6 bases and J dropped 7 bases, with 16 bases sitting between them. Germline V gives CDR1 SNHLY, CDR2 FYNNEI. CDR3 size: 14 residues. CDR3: CASSMILGPQPQHF. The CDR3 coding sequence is TGTGCCAGCAGCATGATTTTGGGCCCCCAGCCCCAGCATTTT. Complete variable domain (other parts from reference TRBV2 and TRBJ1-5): EPEVTQTPSHQVTQMGQEVILRCVPISNHLYFYWYRQILGQKVEFLVSFYNNEISEKSEIFDDQFSVERPDGSNFTLKIRSTKLEDSAMYFCASSMILGPQPQHFGDGTRLSIL.

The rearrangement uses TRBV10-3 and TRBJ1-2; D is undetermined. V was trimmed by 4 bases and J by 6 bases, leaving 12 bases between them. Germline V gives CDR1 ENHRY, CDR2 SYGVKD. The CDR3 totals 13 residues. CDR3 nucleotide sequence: TGTGCCATCAGTGCCCGAAACGTCGATGGCTACACCTTC. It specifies CAISARNVDGYTF.

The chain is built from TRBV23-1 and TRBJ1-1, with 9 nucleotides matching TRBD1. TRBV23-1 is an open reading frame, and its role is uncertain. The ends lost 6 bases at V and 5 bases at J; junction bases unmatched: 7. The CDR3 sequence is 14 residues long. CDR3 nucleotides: TGCGCCAGCAGGAGTTGGACAGGGGAAACTGAAGCTTTCTTT. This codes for CASRSWTGETEAFF.